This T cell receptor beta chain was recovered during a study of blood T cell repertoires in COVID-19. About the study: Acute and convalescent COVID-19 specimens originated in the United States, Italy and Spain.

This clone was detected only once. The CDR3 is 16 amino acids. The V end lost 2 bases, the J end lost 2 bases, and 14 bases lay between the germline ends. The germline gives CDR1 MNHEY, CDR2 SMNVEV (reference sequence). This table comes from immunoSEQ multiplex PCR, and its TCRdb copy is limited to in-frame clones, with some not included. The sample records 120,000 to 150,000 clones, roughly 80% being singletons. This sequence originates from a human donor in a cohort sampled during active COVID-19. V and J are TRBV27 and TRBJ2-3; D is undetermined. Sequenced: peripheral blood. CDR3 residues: CASSLLGPPNTDTQYF. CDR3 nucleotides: TGTGCCAGCAGTTTACTTGGGCCGCCGAACACAGATACGCAGTATTTT.